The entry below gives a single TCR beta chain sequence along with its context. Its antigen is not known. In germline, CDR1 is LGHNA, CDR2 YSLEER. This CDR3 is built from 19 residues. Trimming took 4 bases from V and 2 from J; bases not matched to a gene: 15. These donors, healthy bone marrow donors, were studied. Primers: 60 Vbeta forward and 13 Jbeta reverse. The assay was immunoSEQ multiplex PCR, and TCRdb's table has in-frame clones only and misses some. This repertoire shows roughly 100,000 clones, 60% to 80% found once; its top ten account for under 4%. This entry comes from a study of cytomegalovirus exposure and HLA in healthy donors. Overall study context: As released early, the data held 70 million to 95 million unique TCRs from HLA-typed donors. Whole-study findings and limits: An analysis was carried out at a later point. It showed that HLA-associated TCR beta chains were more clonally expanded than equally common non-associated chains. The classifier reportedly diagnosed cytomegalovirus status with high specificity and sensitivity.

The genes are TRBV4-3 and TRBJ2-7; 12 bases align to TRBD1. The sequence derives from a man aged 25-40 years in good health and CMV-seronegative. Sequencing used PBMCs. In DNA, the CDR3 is TGCGCCAGCAGCCTCAAAACCGGGACAGGGGGCACCGGCCCCTACGAGCAGTACTTC. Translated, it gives CASSLKTGTGGTGPYEQYF.